The source of this TCR beta chain is a study of CD8+ T cells in alopecia areata. Study-level points and caveats: Possibly as an HLA-related effect, TCR sharing across patients appeared less clear than in mice. Affected scalp, especially in alopecia totalis/universalis, had a higher clonality than normal scalp did.

Following extraction, RNA underwent reverse transcription to cDNA, which served as the sequencing template. Assay used: immunoSEQ multiplex PCR; TCRdb lists only in-frame clones, some missing. The data contain roughly 250,000 clones, roughly 69% of them singletons. This clone occurred a few times. The antigen remains unidentified. This material consisted of CD4+ T cells sorted from blood, taken at week 0. The clonotype was recovered from a human donor with alopecia areata.

The CDR3 coding sequence is TGTGCCAGCAGTGCATCGACAGCCGTGACTGAAGCTTTCTTT. Its protein is CASSASTAVTEAFF. The V and J genes are TRBV2 and TRBJ1-1; TRBD1 is a possible D gene (5 bases). The germline V gene has CDR1 SNHLY and CDR2 FYNNEI. This CDR3 comprises 14 residues. Trimming cost V 4 bases and J 5 bases, with 14 bases left between them.